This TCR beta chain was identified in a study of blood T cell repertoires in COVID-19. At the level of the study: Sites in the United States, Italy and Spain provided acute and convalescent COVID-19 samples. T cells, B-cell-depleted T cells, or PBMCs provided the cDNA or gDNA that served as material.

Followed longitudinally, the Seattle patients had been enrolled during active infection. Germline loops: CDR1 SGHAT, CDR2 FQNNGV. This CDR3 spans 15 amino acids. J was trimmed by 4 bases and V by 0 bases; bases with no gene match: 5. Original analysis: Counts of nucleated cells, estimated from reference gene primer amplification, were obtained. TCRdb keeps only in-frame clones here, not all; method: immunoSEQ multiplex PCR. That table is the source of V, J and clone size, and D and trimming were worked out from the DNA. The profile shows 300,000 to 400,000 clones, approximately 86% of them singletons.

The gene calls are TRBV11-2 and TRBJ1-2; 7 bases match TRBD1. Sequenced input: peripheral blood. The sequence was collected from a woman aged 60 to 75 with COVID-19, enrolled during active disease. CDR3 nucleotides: TGTGCCAGCAGCTTAGAAGTGACAGGGCTCTATGGCTACACCTTC. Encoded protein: CASSLEVTGLYGYTF.